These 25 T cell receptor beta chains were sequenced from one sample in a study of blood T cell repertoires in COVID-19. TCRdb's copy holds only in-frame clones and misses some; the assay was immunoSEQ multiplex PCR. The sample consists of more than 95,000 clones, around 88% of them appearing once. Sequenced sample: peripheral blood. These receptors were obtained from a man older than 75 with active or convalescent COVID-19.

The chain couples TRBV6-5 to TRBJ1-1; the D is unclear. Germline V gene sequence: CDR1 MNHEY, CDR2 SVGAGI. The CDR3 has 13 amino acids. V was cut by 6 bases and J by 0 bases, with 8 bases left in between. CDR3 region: CASRAEMNTEAFF. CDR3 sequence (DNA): TGTGCCAGCAGGGCGGAGATGAACACTGAAGCTTTCTTT.

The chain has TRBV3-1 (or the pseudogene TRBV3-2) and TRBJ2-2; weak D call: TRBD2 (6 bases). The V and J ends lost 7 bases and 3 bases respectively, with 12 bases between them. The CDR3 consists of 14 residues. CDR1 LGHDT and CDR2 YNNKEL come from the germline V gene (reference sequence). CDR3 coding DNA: TGTGCCAGCACCCCGGGGGAGTACACCGGGGAGCTGTTTTTT. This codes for CASTPGEYTGELFF.

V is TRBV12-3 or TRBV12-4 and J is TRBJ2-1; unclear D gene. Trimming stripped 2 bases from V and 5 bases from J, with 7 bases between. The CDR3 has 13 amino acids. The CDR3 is CASSLFSDNEQFF. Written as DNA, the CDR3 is TGTGCCAGCAGTTTATTTTCGGACAATGAGCAGTTCTTC.

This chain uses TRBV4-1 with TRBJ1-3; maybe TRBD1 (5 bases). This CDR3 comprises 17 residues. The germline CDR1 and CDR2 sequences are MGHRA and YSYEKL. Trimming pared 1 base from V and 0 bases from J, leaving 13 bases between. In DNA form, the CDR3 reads TGCGCCAGCAGCCAAGTGGAAGGGGTCGGCTCTGGAAACACCATATATTTT. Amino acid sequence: CASSQVEGVGSGNTIYF.

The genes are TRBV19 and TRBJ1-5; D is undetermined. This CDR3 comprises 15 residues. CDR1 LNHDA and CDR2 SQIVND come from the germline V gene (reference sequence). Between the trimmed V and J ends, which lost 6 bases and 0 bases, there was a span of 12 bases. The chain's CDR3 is CASSPPVSSNQPQHF. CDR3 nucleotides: TGTGCCAGTAGCCCCCCCGTGTCTAGCAATCAGCCCCAGCATTTT.

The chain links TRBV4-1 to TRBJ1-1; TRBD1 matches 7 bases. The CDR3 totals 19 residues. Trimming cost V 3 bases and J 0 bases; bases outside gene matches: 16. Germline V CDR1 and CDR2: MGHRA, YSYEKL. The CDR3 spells CASSHYIPPRTGMNTEAFF. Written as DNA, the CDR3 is TGCGCCAGCAGCCATTATATCCCCCCAAGGACAGGAATGAACACTGAAGCTTTCTTT.

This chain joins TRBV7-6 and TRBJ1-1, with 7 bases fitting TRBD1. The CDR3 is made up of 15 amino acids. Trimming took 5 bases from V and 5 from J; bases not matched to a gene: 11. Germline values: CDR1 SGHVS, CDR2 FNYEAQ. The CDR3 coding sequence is TGTGCCAGCAGCCTATACAGGGGATTGAGGACTGAAGCTTTCTTT. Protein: CASSLYRGLRTEAFF. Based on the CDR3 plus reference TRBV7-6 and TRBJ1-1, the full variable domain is GAGVSQSPRYKVTKRGQDVALRCDPISGHVSLYWYRQALGQGPEFLTYFNYEAQQDKSGLPNDRFSAERPEGSISTLTIQRTEQRDSAMYRCASSLYRGLRTEAFFGQGTRLTVV.

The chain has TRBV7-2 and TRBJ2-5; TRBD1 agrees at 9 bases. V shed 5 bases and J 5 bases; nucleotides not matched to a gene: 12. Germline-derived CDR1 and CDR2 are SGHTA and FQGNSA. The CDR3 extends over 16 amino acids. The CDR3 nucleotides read TGTGCCAGCAGCCAGTCGGACAGGGGTGGGAGGGAGACCCAGTACTTC. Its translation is CASSQSDRGGRETQYF.

Here the CDR3 DNA reads TGTGCTAGTGGTTTGGTTCCCTCCATTGGACTAGCGGGCGTTGTAAGCACAGATACGCAGTATTTT. As protein: CASGLVPSIGLAGVVSTDTQYF. The chain links TRBV12-5 to TRBJ2-3; 11 bases fit TRBD2. The CDR3 extends over 22 amino acids. The V gene end was trimmed by 0 bases and the J gene end by 0 bases; junction bases not matched to a gene: 17. Germline assignment: CDR1 LGHNT and CDR2 FRNRAP.

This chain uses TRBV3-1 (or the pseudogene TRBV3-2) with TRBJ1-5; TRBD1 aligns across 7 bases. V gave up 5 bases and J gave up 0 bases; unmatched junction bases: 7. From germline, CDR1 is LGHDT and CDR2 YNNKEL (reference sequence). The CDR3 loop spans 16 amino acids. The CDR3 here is CASSLGQLYSNQPQHF. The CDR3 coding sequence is TGTGCCAGCAGCTTGGGACAGCTGTATAGCAATCAGCCCCAGCATTTT.

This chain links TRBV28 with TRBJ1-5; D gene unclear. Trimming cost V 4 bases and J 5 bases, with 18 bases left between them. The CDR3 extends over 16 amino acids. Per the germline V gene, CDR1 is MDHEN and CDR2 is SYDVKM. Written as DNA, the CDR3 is TGTGCCAGCAGTTCCGGGGTCCGAAAGGCCTATCAGCCCCAGCATTTT. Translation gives CASSSGVRKAYQPQHF.

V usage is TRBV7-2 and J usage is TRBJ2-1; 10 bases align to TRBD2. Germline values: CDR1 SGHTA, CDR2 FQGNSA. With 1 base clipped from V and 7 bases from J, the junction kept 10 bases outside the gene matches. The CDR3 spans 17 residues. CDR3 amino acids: CASSLGGSGGRENEQFF. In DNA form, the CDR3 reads TGTGCCAGCAGCTTAGGTGGTAGCGGGGGGCGGGAGAATGAGCAGTTCTTC.

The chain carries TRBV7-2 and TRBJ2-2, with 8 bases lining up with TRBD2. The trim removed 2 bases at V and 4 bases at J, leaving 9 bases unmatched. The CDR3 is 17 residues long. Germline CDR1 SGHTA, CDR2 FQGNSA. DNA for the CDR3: TGTGCCAGCAGCTTATCGAGCCTTAGCGGGGCCACCGGGGAGCTGTTTTTT. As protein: CASSLSSLSGATGELFF.

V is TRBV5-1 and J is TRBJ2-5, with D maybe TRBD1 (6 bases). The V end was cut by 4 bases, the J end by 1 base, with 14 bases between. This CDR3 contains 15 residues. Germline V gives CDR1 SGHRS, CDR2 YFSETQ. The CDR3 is CASSVIGTIQETQYF. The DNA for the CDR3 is TGCGCCAGCAGCGTTATAGGGACAATCCAAGAGACCCAGTACTTC.

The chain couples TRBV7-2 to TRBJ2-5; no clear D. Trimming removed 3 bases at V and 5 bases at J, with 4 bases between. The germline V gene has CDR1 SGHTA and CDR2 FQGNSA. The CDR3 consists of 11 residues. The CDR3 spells CASSFGETQYF. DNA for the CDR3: TGTGCCAGCAGCTTCGGGGAGACCCAGTACTTC. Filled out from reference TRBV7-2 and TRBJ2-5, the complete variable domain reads GAGVSQSPSNKVTEKGKDVELRCDPISGHTALYWYRQSLGQGLEFLIYFQGNSAPDKSGLPSDRFSAERTGGSVSTLTIQRTQQEDSAVYLCASSFGETQYFGPGTRLLVL.

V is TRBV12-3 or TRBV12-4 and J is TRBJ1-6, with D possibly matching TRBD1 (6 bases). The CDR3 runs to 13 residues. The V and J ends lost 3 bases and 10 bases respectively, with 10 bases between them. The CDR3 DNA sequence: TGTGCCAGCAGTTTCCCAGGGGAGTCACCCCTCCACTTT. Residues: CASSFPGESPLHF.

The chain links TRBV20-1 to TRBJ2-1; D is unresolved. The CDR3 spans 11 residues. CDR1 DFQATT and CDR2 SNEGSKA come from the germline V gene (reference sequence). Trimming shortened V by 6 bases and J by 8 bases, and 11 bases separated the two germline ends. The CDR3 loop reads CSAQQTDEQFF. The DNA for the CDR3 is TGCAGTGCCCAACAGACCGATGAGCAGTTCTTC.

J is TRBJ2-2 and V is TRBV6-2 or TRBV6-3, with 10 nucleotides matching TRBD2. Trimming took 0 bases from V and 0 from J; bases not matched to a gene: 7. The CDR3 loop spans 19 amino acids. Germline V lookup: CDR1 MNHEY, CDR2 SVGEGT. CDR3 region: CASSYSSSGGVPNTGELFF. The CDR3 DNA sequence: TGTGCCAGCAGTTACTCGTCTAGCGGGGGCGTTCCGAACACCGGGGAGCTGTTTTTT.

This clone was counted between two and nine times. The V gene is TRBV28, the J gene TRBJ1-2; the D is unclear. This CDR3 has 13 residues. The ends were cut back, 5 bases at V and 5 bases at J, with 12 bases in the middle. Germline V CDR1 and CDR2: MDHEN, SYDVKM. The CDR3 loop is CASSPPAVYGYTF. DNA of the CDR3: TGTGCCAGCAGTCCCCCCGCAGTTTATGGCTACACCTTC.

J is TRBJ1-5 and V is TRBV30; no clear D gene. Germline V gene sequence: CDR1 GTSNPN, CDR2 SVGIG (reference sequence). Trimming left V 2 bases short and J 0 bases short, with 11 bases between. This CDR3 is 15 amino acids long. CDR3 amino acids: CAWSPDFYSNQPQHF. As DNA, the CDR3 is TGTGCCTGGAGTCCGGACTTTTATAGCAATCAGCCCCAGCATTTT.

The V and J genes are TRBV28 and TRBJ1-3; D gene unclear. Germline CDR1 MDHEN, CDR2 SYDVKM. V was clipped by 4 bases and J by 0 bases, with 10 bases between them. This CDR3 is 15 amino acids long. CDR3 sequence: CASSSGLHSGNTIYF. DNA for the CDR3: TGTGCCAGCAGTTCCGGACTGCACTCTGGAAACACCATATATTTT. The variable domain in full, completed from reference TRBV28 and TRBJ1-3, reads DVKVTQSSRYLVKRTGEKVFLECVQDMDHENMFWYRQDPGLGLRLIYFSYDVKMKEKGDIPEGYSVSREKKERFSLILESASTNQTSMYLCASSSGLHSGNTIYFGEGSWLTVV.

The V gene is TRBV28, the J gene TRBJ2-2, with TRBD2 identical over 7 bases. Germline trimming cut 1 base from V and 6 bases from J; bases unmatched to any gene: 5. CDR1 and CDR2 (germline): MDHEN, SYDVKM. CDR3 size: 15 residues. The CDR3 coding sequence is TGTGCCAGCAGTTTATTTAGTGGGGGGGCCGGGGAGCTGTTTTTT. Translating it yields CASSLFSGGAGELFF. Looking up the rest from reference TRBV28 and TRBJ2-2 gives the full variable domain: DVKVTQSSRYLVKRTGEKVFLECVQDMDHENMFWYRQDPGLGLRLIYFSYDVKMKEKGDIPEGYSVSREKKERFSLILESASTNQTSMYLCASSLFSGGAGELFFGEGSRLTVL.

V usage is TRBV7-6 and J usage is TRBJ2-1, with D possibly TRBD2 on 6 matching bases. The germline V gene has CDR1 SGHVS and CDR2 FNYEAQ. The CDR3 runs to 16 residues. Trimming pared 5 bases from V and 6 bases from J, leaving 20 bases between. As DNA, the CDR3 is TGTGCCAGCAGCCCAACTGCGAGACTAGTGGGCAATGAGCAGTTCTTC. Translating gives CASSPTARLVGNEQFF.

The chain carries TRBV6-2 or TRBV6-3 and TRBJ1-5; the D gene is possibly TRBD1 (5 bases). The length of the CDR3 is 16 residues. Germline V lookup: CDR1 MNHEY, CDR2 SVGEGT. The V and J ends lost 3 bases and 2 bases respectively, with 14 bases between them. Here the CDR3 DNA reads TGTGCCAGCAGTTATGATGTGGGGCTCGGCAATCAGCCCCAGCATTTT. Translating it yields CASSYDVGLGNQPQHF.

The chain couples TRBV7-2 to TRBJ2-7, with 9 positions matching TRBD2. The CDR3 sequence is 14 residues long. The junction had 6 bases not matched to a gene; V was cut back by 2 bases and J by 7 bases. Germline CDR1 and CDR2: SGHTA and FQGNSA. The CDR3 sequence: CASSLRAGGGEQYF. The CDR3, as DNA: TGTGCCAGCAGCTTAAGAGCGGGGGGCGGGGAGCAGTACTTC. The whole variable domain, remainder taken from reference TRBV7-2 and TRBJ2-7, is GAGVSQSPSNKVTEKGKDVELRCDPISGHTALYWYRQSLGQGLEFLIYFQGNSAPDKSGLPSDRFSAERTGGSVSTLTIQRTQQEDSAVYLCASSLRAGGGEQYFGPGTRLTVT.